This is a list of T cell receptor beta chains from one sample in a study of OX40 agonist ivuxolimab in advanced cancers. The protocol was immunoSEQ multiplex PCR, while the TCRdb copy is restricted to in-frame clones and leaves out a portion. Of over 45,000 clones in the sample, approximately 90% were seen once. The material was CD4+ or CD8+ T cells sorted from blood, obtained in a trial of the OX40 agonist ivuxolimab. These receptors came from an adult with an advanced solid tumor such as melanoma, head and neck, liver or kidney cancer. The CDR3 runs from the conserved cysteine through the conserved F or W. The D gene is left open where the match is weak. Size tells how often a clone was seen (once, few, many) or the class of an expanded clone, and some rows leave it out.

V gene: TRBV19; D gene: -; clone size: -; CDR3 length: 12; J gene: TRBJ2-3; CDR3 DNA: TGTGCCAGTAGTATAGGCGGAGATACGCAGTATTTT; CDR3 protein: CASSIGGDTQYF
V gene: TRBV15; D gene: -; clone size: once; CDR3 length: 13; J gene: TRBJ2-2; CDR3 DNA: TGTGCCACCACAGGGACGAACACCGGGGAGCTGTTTTTT; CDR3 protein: CATTGTNTGELFF
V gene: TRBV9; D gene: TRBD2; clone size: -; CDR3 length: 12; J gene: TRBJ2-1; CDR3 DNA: TGTGCCAGTTCTCGGGGGGAGGGTGAGCAGTTCTTC; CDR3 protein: CASSRGEGEQFF
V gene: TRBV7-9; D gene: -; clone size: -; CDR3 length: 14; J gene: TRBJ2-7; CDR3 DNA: TGTGCCAGCAGCCATCGGGACTTCACCTACGAGCAGTACTTC; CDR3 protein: CASSHRDFTYEQYF
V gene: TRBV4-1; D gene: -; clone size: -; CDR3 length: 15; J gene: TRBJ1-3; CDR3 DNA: TGCGCCAGCAGCCAGGTCCGGGACGCTGGAAACACCATATATTTT; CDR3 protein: CASSQVRDAGNTIYF
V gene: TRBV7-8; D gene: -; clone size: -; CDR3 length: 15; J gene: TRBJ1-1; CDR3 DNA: TGTGCCAGCAGCCAAGGACAGTCTATGAACACTGAAGCTTTCTTT; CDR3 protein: CASSQGQSMNTEAFF
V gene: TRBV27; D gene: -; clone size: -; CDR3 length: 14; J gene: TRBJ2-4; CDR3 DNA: TGTGCCAGCAGTCCCGGGGGAGCCAAAAACATTCAGTACTTC; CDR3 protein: CASSPGGAKNIQYF
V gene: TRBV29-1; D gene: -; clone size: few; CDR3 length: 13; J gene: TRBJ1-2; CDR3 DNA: TGCAGCGCCGACCCGGGGACGGCCTATGGCTACACCTTC; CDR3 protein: CSADPGTAYGYTF
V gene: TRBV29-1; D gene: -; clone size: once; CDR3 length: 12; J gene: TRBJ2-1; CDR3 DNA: TGCAGCGTCAGGGGACAAACGAATGAGCAGTTCTTC; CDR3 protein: CSVRGQTNEQFF
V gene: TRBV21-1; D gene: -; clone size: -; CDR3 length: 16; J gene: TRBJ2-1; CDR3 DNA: TGTGCCAGCAGGGGAAGGGGACAGGGTGCGGACAATGAGCAGTTCTTC; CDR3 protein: CASRGRGQGADNEQFF
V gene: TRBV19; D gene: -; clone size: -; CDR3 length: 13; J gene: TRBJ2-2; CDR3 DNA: TGTGCCATCCAGATGGGGGGTGTCGGGGAGCTGTTTTTT; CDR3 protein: CAIQMGGVGELFF
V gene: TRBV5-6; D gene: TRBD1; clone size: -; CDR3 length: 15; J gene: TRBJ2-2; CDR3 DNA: TGTGCCAGCAGCTTGGGGGACAGGGCAACCGGGGAGCTGTTTTTT; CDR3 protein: CASSLGDRATGELFF
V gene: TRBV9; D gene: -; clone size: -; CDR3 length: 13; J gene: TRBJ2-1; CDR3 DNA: TGTGCCAGCAGCGCGGGGGAGGGGGACAGCCAGTTCTTC; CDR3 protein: CASSAGEGDSQFF
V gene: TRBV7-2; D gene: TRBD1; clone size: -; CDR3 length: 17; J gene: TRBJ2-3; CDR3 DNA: TGTGCCAGCAGCTTAAGGGGGCCGACAGGGGCGGGCGATACGCAGTATTTT; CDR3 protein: CASSLRGPTGAGDTQYF
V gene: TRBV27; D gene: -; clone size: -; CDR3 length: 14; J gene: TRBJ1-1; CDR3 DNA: TGTGCCAGCAGTCCCACGTTAACAAACACTGAAGCTTTCTTT; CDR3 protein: CASSPTLTNTEAFF
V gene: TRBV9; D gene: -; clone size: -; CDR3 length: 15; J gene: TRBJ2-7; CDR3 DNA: TGTGCCAGCAGCGCGAGACAGGACTTAACCTACGAGCAGTACTTC; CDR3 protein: CASSARQDLTYEQYF
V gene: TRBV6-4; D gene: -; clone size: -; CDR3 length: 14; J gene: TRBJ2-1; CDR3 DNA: TGTGCCAGCAGTGATGGCAGCTCCTACAATGAGCAGTTCTTC; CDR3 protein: CASSDGSSYNEQFF
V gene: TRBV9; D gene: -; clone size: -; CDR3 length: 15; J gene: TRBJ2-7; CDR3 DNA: TGTGCCAGCAGCGCAAGGGAAAAGGGGACCTACGAGCAGTACTTC; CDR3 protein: CASSAREKGTYEQYF
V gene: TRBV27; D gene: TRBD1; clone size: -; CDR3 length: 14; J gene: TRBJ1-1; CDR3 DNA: TGTGCCAGCAGTTTGACAGGGGGAAACACTGAAGCTTTCTTT; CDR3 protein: CASSLTGGNTEAFF
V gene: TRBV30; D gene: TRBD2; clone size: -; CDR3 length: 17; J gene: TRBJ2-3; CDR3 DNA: TGTGCCTGGAGTGAACTAGCGGGAGGACAAGTCACAGATACGCAGTATTTT; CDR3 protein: CAWSELAGGQVTDTQYF
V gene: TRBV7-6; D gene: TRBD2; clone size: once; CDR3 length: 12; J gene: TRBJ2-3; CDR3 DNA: TGTGCCAGCAGCCCGGGGGGGGATACGCAGTATTTT; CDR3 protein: CASSPGGDTQYF
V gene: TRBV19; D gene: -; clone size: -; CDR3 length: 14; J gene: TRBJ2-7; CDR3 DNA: TGTGCCAGTAGTATAGCGGGGCCCTCCTACGAGCAGTACTTC; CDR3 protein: CASSIAGPSYEQYF
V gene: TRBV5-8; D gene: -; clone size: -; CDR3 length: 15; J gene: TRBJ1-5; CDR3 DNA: TGTGCCAGCAGCCCACGACCGGGGGCGATTCAGCCCCAGCATTTT; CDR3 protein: CASSPRPGAIQPQHF